This T cell receptor beta chain came from a study of cytomegalovirus exposure and HLA in healthy donors. Study-level results: Cytomegalovirus status was reportedly diagnosed by the classifier with high sensitivity and specificity.

PCR amplification relied on 60 Vbeta primers (plus 13 Jbeta primers). Sequencing was performed with immunoSEQ multiplex PCR; in TCRdb, only in-frame clones are kept and a portion is missing. The sample gives around 150,000 clones, around 86% of which show up once; approximately 4% is in the top ten. This clone showed up just once. Its antigen remains unknown. The germline V gene encodes CDR1 SQVTM and CDR2 ANQGSEA. V lost 4 bases to trimming and J lost 8 bases; unmatched junction nucleotides: 4. The CDR3 covers 11 residues. Sequencing was performed on PBMCs. The chain carries TRBV29-1 and TRBJ1-2; 7 bases fit TRBD1. The sequence derives from a man aged 50 or older in good health and CMV-seropositive. CDR3 DNA sequence: TGCAGCGTTGGGGACAGCTGGGGCTACACCTTC. Translation gives CSVGDSWGYTF.